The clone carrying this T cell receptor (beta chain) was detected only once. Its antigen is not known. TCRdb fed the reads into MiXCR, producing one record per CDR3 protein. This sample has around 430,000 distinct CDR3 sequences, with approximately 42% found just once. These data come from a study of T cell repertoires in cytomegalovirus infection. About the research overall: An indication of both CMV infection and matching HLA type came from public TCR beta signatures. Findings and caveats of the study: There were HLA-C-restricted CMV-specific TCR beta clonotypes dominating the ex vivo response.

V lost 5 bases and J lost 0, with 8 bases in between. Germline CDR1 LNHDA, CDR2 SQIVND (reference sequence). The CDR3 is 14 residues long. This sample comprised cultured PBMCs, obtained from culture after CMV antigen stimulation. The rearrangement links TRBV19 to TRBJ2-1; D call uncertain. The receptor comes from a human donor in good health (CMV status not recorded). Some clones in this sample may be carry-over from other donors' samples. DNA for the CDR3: TGTGCCAGTAGTTGGGCACGCTCCTACAATGAGCAGTTCTTC. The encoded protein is CASSWARSYNEQFF. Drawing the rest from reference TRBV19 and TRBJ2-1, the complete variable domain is DGGITQSPKYLFRKEGQNVTLSCEQNLNHDAMYWYRQDPGQGLRLIYYSQIVNDFQKGDIAEGYSVSREKKESFPLTVTSAQKNPTAFYLCASSWARSYNEQFFGPGTRLTVL.